These 21 T cell receptor beta chains were all obtained from the same sample, sequenced in a study of T-cell reconstitution after alpha-beta-depleted transplantation in children. Unique molecular identifiers were used to barcode this TCRbeta library. From the PCR reads, TCRdb called clonotypes with MiXCR, one entry per CDR3 protein. The repertoire includes some 590,000 distinct CDR3 sequences, more than 9% of them detected once, and about 4.2% sits in the top ten. The material was PBMCs from the stem cell graft donor, obtained from the stem cell graft. The receptors were gathered from a human donor who donated a stem cell graft to a child with acute myeloid leukemia.

The chain employs TRBV12-3 or TRBV12-4 and TRBJ2-7; TRBD2 matches at 10 bases. The CDR3 covers 14 residues. The trim removed 8 bases at V and 5 bases at J, leaving 9 bases unmatched. CDR3 in amino acids: CASGRAGGSNEQYF. As DNA, the CDR3 is TGTGCCAGCGGCCGAGCGGGAGGGTCAAACGAGCAGTACTTC.

The J gene is TRBJ1-5, the V gene TRBV25-1; weak D call: TRBD1 (6 bases). The germline V and J ends were trimmed by 6 bases and 3 bases, with 15 bases remaining between them. Germline V lookup: CDR1 MGHDK, CDR2 SYGVNS. This CDR3 contains 15 residues. The chain's CDR3 is CASSPPGTNNQPQHF. CDR3 sequence (DNA): TGTGCCAGCAGCCCTCCCGGGACAAACAATCAGCCCCAGCATTTT.

This clonotype was counted at least ten times. The chain carries TRBV12-3 or TRBV12-4 and TRBJ1-5; D gene unclear. V lost 5 bases and J 4 bases, leaving 9 bases between the germline ends. This CDR3 has 13 residues. The CDR3: CASSGEFNQPQHF. In DNA, the CDR3 is TGTGCCAGCAGTGGGGAATTTAATCAGCCCCAGCATTTT.

This clonotype was seen many times. The chain joins TRBV20-1 to TRBJ2-7; 12 positions match TRBD2. V gave up 0 bases and J gave up 5 bases; unmatched junction bases: 8. This CDR3 comprises 16 residues. Germline CDR1 reads DFQATT; CDR2 reads SNEGSKA (reference sequence). CDR3 sequence reads: CSAREASGRVPHEQYF. The CDR3 DNA follows: TGCAGTGCTAGAGAGGCTAGCGGGAGGGTACCCCACGAGCAGTACTTC.

Only a few counts were recorded for this clonotype. The CDR3 nucleotides are TGCGCCAGCATGAGGACAGCTGGGGCCAACGTCCTGACTTTC. Encoded protein: CASMRTAGANVLTF. The chain joins TRBV5-1 to TRBJ2-6; possibly TRBD1 for D (6 bases). V gave up 6 bases and J gave up 2 bases, with 9 bases separating them. Germline V gene lookup returns CDR1 SGHRS and CDR2 YFSETQ. The CDR3 runs to 14 residues. Combining the CDR3 with reference TRBV5-1 and TRBJ2-6 gives the whole variable domain KAGVTQTPRYLIKTRGQQVTLSCSPISGHRSVSWYQQTPGQGLQFLFEYFSETQRNKGNFPGRFSGRQFSNSRSEMNVSTLELGDSALYLCASMRTAGANVLTFGAGSRLTVL.

This rearrangement joins TRBV7-9 to TRBJ1-5; D ambiguous. V lost 3 bases, J lost 11 bases, and 11 bases lay in between. This CDR3 has 12 residues. Per the germline V gene, CDR1 is SEHNR and CDR2 is FQNEAQ (reference sequence). CDR3 nucleotides: TGTGCCAGCAGCTTCGGGGAGGACGCCCAGCATTTT. Amino acid sequence: CASSFGEDAQHF. The complete variable domain, with remaining parts taken from reference TRBV7-9 and TRBJ1-5, reads DTGVSQNPRHKITKRGQNVTFRCDPISEHNRLYWYRQTLGQGPEFLTYFQNEAQLEKSRLLSDRFSAERPKGSFSTLEIQRTEQGDSAMYLCASSFGEDAQHFGDGTRLSIL.

V is TRBV24-1 and J is TRBJ2-3, with D tentatively TRBD1 or TRBD2 (5 bases each). Trimming took 0 bases from V and 5 from J, leaving 14 bases between them. CDR3 length: 16 residues. From germline, CDR1 is KGHDR and CDR2 SFDVKD. The CDR3 reads CATSDLSGGSGDTQYF. The CDR3 DNA follows: TGTGCCACCAGTGATTTGAGTGGGGGTTCGGGAGATACGCAGTATTTT.

This clonotype was picked up many times. J is TRBJ2-7 and V is TRBV2; 8 positions match TRBD2. Trimming cost V 7 bases and J 2 bases; bases outside gene matches: 10. The length of the CDR3 is 15 residues. Germline V lookup: CDR1 SNHLY, CDR2 FYNNEI. The CDR3 sequence: CASTPETSAAYEQYF. The CDR3 nucleotides read TGTGCCAGCACCCCCGAGACTAGCGCCGCCTACGAGCAGTACTTC.

This clonotype was observed a few times. The V call is TRBV9, the J call TRBJ2-2; no clear D gene. This CDR3 has 16 residues. V was clipped by 0 bases and J by 4 bases, with 13 bases between them. Germline V gene sequence: CDR1 SGDLS, CDR2 YYNGEE. Here the CDR3 DNA reads TGTGCCAGCAGCGTAGCTCGGGCCTTTAGCACCGGGGAGCTGTTTTTT. Encoded protein: CASSVARAFSTGELFF.

This clonotype has a handful of counts. The V and J genes are TRBV15 and TRBJ2-2; D is uncertain. Trimming pared 0 bases from V and 0 bases from J, leaving 11 bases between. The CDR3 sequence is 17 residues long. Germline CDR1 LNHNV, CDR2 YYDKDF (reference sequence). In DNA, the CDR3 is TGTGCCACCAGCAGAGATTTCGTGGCAGCGAACACCGGGGAGCTGTTTTTT. It is translated as CATSRDFVAANTGELFF.

This clonotype was observed a few times. The chain links TRBV5-1 to TRBJ2-7, with D tentatively TRBD2 (6 bases). This CDR3 has 13 amino acids. Germline assignment: CDR1 SGHRS and CDR2 YFSETQ. V shed 3 bases and J shed 5 bases, with 12 bases lying between them. The CDR3 reads CASSWNTGDEQYF. The CDR3 coding sequence is TGCGCCAGCAGCTGGAACACGGGAGACGAGCAGTACTTC.

For this clonotype: A much larger clone lies one base from this, so it may be a read error. The V call is TRBV12-3 or TRBV12-4, the J call TRBJ2-6; TRBD1 agrees at 9 bases. The V segment lost 7 bases and the J segment 3 bases; nucleotides outside the gene matches: 10. The CDR3 runs 17 residues. The CDR3 DNA is TGTGCCAGCAAAAGGACAGGGGCCCGGGGTGGGGCCAACGTCCTGACTTTC. Its translation: CASKRTGARGGANVLTF.

This chain joins TRBV6-2 or TRBV6-3 and TRBJ2-2, with 14 bases fitting TRBD2. The trim removed 5 bases at V and 7 bases at J, leaving 6 bases unmatched. The CDR3 spans 16 residues. Germline V gene sequence: CDR1 MNHEY, CDR2 SVGEGT. In DNA, the CDR3 is TGTGCCAGCAGTCCCGGGACTAGCGGGAGAATCGGGGAGCTGTTTTTT. This codes for CASSPGTSGRIGELFF.

The genes are TRBV6-1 and TRBJ2-3; 7 bases fit TRBD1. This CDR3 spans 15 amino acids. V trimming: 10 bases; J trimming: 6 bases; junction bases outside the gene matches: 16. Germline V gene lookup returns CDR1 MNHNS and CDR2 SASEGT. Here the CDR3 reads CATSQRTGRADTQYF. The CDR3 bases are TGTGCCACCAGCCAGCGGACAGGCCGGGCCGATACGCAGTATTTT.

This clonotype appeared a few times. This chain uses TRBV12-5 with TRBJ1-2; 7 bases fit TRBD1. The CDR3 runs 13 residues. With V trimmed by 7 bases and J by 5 bases, 7 bases remained unmatched. CDR1 is LGHNT, CDR2 FRNRAP, per germline. CDR3 in amino acids: CASARDREYGYTF. CDR3 bases: TGTGCTAGTGCCCGAGACAGGGAATATGGCTACACCTTC. The full variable domain, with the rest looked up from reference TRBV12-5 and TRBJ1-2, is DARVTQTPRHKVTEMGQEVTMRCQPILGHNTVFWYRQTMMQGLELLAYFRNRAPLDDSGMPKDRFSAEMPDATLATLKIQPSEPRDSAVYFCASARDREYGYTFGSGTRLTVV.

This clonotype has at least ten counts. The rearrangement links TRBV27 to TRBJ1-5, with a tentative D call TRBD1 (6 bases). V lost 3 bases, J lost 3 bases, and 15 bases lay in between. CDR1 is MNHEY and CDR2 is SMNVEV in the germline V gene (reference sequence). The CDR3 covers 16 residues. The chain's CDR3 is CASSLWGLGDNQPQHF. DNA for the CDR3: TGTGCCAGCAGTTTGTGGGGGCTCGGCGACAATCAGCCCCAGCATTTT.

This clonotype came up many times. The V and J genes are TRBV5-1 and TRBJ1-5; D remains ambiguous. The length of the CDR3 is 15 residues. CDR1 SGHRS and CDR2 YFSETQ come from the germline V gene. V was cut by 2 bases and J by 1 base, with 10 bases left in between. The CDR3 loop reads CASSFDGRSNQPQHF. Written as DNA, the CDR3 is TGCGCCAGCAGCTTTGATGGGCGCAGCAATCAGCCCCAGCATTTT.

This clonotype was recorded many times. This sequence joins TRBV20-1 and TRBJ2-1; possibly TRBD2 for D (5 bases). The germline CDR1 and CDR2 sequences are DFQATT and SNEGSKA (reference sequence). The CDR3 is 13 amino acids. Trimming cost V 7 bases and J 5 bases, with 15 bases left between them. The CDR3 DNA is TGCAGTGTTATTGGGAGAATGGACAATGAGCAGTTCTTC. Translation: CSVIGRMDNEQFF.

This chain joins TRBV14 and TRBJ2-2, with 12 bases fitting TRBD2. This CDR3 spans 15 amino acids. Per germline, CDR1 SGHDN and CDR2 FVKESK. The trim removed 6 bases at V and 6 bases at J, leaving 5 bases unmatched. Here the CDR3 DNA reads TGTGCCAGCAGATCTAGCGGGAGGGCCGCCGGGGAGCTGTTTTTT. It translates to CASRSSGRAAGELFF. Filled out from reference TRBV14 and TRBJ2-2, the complete variable domain reads EAGVTQFPSHSVIEKGQTVTLRCDPISGHDNLYWYRRVMGKEIKFLLHFVKESKQDESGMPNNRFLAERTGGTYSTLKVQPAELEDSGVYFCASRSSGRAAGELFFGEGSRLTVL.

The table lists this clonotype with a few counts. V usage is TRBV29-1 and J usage is TRBJ2-7, with TRBD1 identical over 7 bases. With V trimmed by 4 bases and J by 6 bases, 9 bases remained unmatched. The CDR3 covers 13 residues. CDR1 is SQVTM and CDR2 is ANQGSEA in the germline V gene. CDR3 sequence (DNA): TGCAGCGTTGTTGGGGACAGTGCGGGCGAGCAGTACTTC. It codes for CSVVGDSAGEQYF.

The chain employs TRBV5-1 and TRBJ2-3; tentatively, D is TRBD1 or TRBD2 (5 bases each). V dropped 4 bases and J dropped 4 bases, with 16 bases sitting between them. CDR3 size: 15 residues. The germline V gene has CDR1 SGHRS and CDR2 YFSETQ. The CDR3 nucleotides read TGCGCCAGCAGCACAGGTCGAGGGGCGGCAGATACGCAGTATTTT. This gives the protein CASSTGRGAADTQYF.